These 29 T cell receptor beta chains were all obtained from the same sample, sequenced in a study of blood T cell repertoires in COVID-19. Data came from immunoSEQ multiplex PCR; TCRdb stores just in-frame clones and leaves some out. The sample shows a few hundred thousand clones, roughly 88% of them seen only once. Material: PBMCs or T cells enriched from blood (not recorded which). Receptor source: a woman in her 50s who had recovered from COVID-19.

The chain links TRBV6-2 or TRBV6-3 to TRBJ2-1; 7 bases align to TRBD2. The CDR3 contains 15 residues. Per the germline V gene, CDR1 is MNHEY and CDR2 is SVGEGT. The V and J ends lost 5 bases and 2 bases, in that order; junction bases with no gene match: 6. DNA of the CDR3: TGTGCCAGCAGTGCCGTAGCGGGTGCCTACAATGAGCAGTTCTTC. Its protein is CASSAVAGAYNEQFF.

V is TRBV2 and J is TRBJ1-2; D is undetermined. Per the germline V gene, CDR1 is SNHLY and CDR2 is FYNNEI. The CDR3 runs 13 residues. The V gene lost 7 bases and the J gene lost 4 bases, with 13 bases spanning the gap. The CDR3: CASTSPNSYGYTF. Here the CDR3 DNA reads TGTGCCAGCACGAGTCCTAACAGCTATGGCTACACCTTC.

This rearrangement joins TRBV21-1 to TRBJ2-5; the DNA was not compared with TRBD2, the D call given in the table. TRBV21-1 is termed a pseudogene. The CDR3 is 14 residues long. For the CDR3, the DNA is TGTGCCAGCAGCGTGCCCAGAGGGAGGGAGACCCAGTACTTC. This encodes CASSVPRGRETQYF.

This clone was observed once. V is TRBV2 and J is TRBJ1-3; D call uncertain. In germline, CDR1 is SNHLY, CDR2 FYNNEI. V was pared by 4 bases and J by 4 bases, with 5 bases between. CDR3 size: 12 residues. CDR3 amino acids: CASSVGGNTIYF. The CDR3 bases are TGTGCCAGCAGTGTCGGGGGAAACACCATATATTTT.

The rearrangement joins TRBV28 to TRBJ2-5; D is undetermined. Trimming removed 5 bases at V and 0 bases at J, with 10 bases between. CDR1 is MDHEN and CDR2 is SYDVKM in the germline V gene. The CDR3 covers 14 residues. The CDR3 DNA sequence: TGTGCCAGCAGTAGGCTAGATTACCAAGAGACCCAGTACTTC. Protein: CASSRLDYQETQYF.

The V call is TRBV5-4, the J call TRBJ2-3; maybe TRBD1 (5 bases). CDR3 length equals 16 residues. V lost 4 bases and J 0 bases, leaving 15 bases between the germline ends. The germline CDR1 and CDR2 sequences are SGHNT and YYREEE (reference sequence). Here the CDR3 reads CASSPRQMSSTDTQYF. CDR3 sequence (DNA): TGTGCCAGCAGCCCCCGACAGATGTCTAGCACAGATACGCAGTATTTT.

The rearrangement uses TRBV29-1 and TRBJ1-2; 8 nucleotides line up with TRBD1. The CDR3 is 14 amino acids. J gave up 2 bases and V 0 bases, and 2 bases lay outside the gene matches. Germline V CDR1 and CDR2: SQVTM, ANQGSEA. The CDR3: CSVEDTGGNYGYTF. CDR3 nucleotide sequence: TGCAGCGTTGAAGACACAGGGGGGAACTATGGCTACACCTTC.

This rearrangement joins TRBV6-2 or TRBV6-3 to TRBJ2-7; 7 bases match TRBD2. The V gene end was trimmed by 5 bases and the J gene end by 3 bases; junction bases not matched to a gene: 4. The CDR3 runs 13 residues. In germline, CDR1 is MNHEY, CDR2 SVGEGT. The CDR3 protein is CASSKGTIYEQYF. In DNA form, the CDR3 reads TGTGCCAGCAGTAAAGGGACTATCTACGAGCAGTACTTC.

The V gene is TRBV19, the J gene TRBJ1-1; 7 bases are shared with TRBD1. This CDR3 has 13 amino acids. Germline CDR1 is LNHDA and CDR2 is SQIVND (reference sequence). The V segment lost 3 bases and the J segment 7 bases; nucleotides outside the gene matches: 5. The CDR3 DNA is TGTGCCAGTAGTATCGGGCAGGGGGTTGAAGCTTTCTTT. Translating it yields CASSIGQGVEAFF.

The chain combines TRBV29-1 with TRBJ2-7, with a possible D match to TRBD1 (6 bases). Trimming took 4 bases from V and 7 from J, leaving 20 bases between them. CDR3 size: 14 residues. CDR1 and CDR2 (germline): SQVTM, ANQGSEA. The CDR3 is CSVVQQGPSGEQYF. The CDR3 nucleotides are TGCAGCGTTGTCCAACAGGGCCCTTCAGGGGAGCAGTACTTC.

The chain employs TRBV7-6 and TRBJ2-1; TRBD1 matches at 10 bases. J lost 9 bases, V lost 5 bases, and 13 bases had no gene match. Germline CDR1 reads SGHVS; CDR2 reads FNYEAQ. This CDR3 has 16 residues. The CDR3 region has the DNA TGTGCCAGCAGCATCATCGAACAGACAGGGGGCACTGAGCAGTTCTTC. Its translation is CASSIIEQTGGTEQFF.

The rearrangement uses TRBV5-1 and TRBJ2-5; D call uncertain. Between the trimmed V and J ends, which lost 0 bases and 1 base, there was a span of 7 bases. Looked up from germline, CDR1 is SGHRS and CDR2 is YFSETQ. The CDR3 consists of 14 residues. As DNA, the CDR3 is TGCGCCAGCAGCTTGGGTGCGTTCCAAGAGACCCAGTACTTC. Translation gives CASSLGAFQETQYF.

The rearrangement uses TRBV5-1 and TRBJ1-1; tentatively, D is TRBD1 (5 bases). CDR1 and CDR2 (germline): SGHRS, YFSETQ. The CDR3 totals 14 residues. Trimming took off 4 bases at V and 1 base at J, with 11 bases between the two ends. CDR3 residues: CASSRTLENTEAFF. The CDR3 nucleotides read TGCGCCAGCAGCCGGACATTGGAGAACACTGAAGCTTTCTTT.

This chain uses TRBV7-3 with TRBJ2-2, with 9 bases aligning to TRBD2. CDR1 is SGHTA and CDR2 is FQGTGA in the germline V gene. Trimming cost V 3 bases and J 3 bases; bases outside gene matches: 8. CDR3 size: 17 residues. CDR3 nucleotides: TGTGCCAGCAGCTTGACTAGCGGCATAAAGTACACCGGGGAGCTGTTTTTT. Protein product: CASSLTSGIKYTGELFF.

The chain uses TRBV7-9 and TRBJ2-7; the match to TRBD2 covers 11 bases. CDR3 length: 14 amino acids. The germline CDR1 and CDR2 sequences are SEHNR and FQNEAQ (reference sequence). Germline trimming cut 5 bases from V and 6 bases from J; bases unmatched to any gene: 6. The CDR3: CASSLRSGRGEQYF. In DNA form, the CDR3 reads TGTGCCAGCAGCCTACGTAGCGGGAGGGGCGAGCAGTACTTC. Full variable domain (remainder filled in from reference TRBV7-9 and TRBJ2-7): DTGVSQNPRHKITKRGQNVTFRCDPISEHNRLYWYRQTLGQGPEFLTYFQNEAQLEKSRLLSDRFSAERPKGSFSTLEIQRTEQGDSAMYLCASSLRSGRGEQYFGPGTRLTVT.

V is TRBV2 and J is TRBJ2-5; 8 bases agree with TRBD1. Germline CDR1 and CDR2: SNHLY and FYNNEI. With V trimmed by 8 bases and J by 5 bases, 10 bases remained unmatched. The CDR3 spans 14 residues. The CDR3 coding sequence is TGTGCCAGCGCCGGACAGGGTACAGGGGAGACCCAGTACTTC. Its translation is CASAGQGTGETQYF.

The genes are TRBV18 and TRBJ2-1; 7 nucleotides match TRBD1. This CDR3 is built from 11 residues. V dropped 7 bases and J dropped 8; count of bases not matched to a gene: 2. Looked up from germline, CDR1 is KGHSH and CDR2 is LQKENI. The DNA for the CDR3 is TGTGCCAGCTGTACAGGGGATGAGCAGTTCTTC. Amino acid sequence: CASCTGDEQFF.

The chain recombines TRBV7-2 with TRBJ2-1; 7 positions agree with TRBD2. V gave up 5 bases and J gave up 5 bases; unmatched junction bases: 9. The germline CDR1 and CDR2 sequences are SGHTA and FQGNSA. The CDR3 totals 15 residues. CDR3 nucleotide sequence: TGTGCCAGCAGCCCCCCCGGTCTAGCGGACAATGAGCAGTTCTTC. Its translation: CASSPPGLADNEQFF. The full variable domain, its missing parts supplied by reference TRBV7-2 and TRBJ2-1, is GAGVSQSPSNKVTEKGKDVELRCDPISGHTALYWYRQSLGQGLEFLIYFQGNSAPDKSGLPSDRFSAERTGGSVSTLTIQRTQQEDSAVYLCASSPPGLADNEQFFGPGTRLTVL.

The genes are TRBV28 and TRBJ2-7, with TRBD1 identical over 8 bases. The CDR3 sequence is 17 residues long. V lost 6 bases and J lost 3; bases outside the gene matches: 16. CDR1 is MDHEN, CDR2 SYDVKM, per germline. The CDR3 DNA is TGTGCCAGCAGCTTACAGAGGACAGGGAACGCTGTCTACGAGCAGTACTTC. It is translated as CASSLQRTGNAVYEQYF.

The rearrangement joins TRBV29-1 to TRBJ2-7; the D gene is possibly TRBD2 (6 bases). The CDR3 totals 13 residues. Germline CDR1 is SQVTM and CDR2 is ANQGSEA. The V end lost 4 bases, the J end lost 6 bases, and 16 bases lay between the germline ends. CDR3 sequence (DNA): TGCAGCGTTGGGTCGGAGGAGGGTGGCGAGCAGTACTTC. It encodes CSVGSEEGGEQYF.

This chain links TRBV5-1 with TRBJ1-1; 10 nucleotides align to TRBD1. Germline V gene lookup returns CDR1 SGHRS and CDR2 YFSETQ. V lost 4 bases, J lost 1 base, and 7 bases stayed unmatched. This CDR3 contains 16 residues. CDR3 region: CASSPGQGGRNTEAFF. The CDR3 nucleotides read TGCGCCAGCAGCCCCGGACAGGGGGGCCGGAACACTGAAGCTTTCTTT.

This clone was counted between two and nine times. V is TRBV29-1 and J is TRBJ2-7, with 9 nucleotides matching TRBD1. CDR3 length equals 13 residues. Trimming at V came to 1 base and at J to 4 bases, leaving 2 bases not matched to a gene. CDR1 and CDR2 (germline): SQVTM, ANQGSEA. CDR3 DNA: TGCAGCGTTGAAGGGGGACAGGGATACGAGCAGTACTTC. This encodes CSVEGGQGYEQYF.

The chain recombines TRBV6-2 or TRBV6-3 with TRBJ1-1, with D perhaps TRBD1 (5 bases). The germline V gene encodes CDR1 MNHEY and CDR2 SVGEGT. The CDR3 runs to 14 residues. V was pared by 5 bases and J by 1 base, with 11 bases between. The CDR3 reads CASSALRGNTEAFF. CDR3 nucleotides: TGTGCCAGCAGTGCCCTTAGGGGGAACACTGAAGCTTTCTTT.

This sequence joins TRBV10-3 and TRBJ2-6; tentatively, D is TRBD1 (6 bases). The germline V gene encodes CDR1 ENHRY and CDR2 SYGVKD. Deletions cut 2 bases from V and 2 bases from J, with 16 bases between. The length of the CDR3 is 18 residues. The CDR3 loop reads CAISETGSPPAGANVLTF. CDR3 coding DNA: TGTGCCATCAGTGAGACAGGGTCTCCTCCTGCTGGGGCCAACGTCCTGACTTTC.

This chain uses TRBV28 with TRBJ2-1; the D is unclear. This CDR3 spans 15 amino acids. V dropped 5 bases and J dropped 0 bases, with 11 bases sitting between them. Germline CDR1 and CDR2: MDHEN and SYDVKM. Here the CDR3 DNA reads TGTGCCAGCAGTGCAACCCTGAGCTCCTACAATGAGCAGTTCTTC. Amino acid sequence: CASSATLSSYNEQFF.

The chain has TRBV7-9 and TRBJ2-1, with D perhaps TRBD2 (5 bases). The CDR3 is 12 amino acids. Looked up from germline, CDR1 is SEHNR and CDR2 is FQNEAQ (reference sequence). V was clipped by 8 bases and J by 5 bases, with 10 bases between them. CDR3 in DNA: TGTGCCAGCGAAGCGGATCACAATGAGCAGTTCTTC. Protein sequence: CASEADHNEQFF.

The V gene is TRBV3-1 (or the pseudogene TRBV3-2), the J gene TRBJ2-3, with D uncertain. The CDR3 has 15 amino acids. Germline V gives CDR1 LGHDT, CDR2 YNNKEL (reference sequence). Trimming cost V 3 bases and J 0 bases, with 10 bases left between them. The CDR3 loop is CASSHPYVSTDTQYF. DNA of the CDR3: TGTGCCAGCAGCCACCCCTATGTAAGCACAGATACGCAGTATTTT.

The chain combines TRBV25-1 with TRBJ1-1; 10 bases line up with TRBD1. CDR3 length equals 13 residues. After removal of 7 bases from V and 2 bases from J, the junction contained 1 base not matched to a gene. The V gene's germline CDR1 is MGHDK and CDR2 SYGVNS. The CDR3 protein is CASTTGGNTEAFF. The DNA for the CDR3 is TGTGCCAGCACGACAGGGGGCAACACTGAAGCTTTCTTT. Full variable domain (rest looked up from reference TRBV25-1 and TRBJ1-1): EADIYQTPRYLVIGTGKKITLECSQTMGHDKMYWYQQDPGMELHLIHYSYGVNSTEKGDLSSESTVSRIRTEHFPLTLESARPSHTSQYLCASTTGGNTEAFFGQGTRLTVV.

As DNA, the CDR3 is TGTGCCAGTAGTATTGCATTTTATAGGACAGGGTCGACCTACGAGCAGTACTTC. Translating it yields CASSIAFYRTGSTYEQYF. The chain carries TRBV19 and TRBJ2-7; 8 bases map to TRBD1. Unmatched junction bases numbered 15, after V lost 3 bases and J lost 2 bases. This CDR3 contains 18 residues. Per the germline V gene, CDR1 is LNHDA and CDR2 is SQIVND (reference sequence).